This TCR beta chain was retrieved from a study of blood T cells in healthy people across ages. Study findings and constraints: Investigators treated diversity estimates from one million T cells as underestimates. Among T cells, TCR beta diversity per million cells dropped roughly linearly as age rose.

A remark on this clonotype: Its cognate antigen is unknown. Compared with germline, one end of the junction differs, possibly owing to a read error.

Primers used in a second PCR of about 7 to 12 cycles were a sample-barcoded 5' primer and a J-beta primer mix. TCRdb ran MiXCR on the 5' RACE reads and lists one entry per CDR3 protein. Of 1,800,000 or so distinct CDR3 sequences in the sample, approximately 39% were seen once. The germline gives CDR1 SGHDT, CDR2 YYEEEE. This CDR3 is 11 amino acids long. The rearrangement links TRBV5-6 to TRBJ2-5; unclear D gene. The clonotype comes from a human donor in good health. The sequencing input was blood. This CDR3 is CASSLVQFWYF. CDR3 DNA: TGTGCCAGTAGCTTGGTTCAGTTCTGGTACTTC.